Shown below are 14 T cell receptor beta chains from a single sample sequenced in a study of T cell responses to AZD1222 COVID-19 vaccine. TCRdb keeps only in-frame clones here, not all; method: immunoSEQ multiplex PCR. The sample shows approximately 130,000 clones, more than 85% of them seen only once. The sample was peripheral blood, taken on day 0 of AZD1222 vaccination. The receptors were gathered from an adult in good health.

V gene TRBV19 combines with J gene TRBJ1-2; D is possibly TRBD1 (5 bases). Germline-derived CDR1 and CDR2 are LNHDA and SQIVND (reference sequence). The CDR3 totals 13 residues. V was pared by 7 bases and J by 4 bases, with 13 bases between. The CDR3 loop is CASTLRGGYGYTF. CDR3 DNA sequence: TGTGCCAGTACTCTAAGGGGAGGCTATGGCTACACCTTC.

CDR3 region: CATTGGGVGVAFF. The CDR3 DNA sequence: TGTGCCACCACCGGCGGGGGCGTTGGTGTAGCTTTCTTT. The chain employs TRBV15 and TRBJ1-1; weak D call: TRBD1 (6 bases). Germline assignment: CDR1 LNHNV and CDR2 YYDKDF (reference sequence). Between the trimmed V and J ends, which lost 7 bases and 10 bases, there was a span of 19 bases. The CDR3 contains 13 residues.

V usage is TRBV5-1 and J usage is TRBJ2-5, with TRBD1 identical over 10 bases. Germline V gives CDR1 SGHRS, CDR2 YFSETQ. Trimming removed 4 bases from V and 5 bases from J; junction bases left unmatched: 5. The CDR3 spans 14 residues. The CDR3 DNA is TGCGCCAGCAGCCCGACAGGGGGCAAGGAGACCCAGTACTTC. Translation gives CASSPTGGKETQYF.

This chain links TRBV29-1 with TRBJ2-2; D may be TRBD1 (6 bases). V was pared by 2 bases and J by 0 bases, with 10 bases between. The germline CDR1 and CDR2 sequences are SQVTM and ANQGSEA. This CDR3 contains 15 residues. CDR3 coding DNA: TGCAGCGTTGAAAGACAGGAAGCGAACACCGGGGAGCTGTTTTTT. This gives the protein CSVERQEANTGELFF.

The CDR3 is CATSRGGRILEAFF. For the CDR3, the DNA is TGTGCCACCAGCAGAGGGGGACGGATCCTTGAAGCTTTCTTT. The V gene is TRBV15, the J gene TRBJ1-1; the D gene is possibly TRBD1 (5 bases). With 1 base removed from V and 7 bases from J, the gap between germline ends came to 13 bases. The CDR3 extends over 14 amino acids. Germline CDR1 and CDR2: LNHNV and YYDKDF (reference sequence).

The genes are TRBV30 and TRBJ1-4; D ambiguous. The germline gives CDR1 GTSNPN, CDR2 SVGIG (reference sequence). This CDR3 region has 14 residues. Between the trimmed V and J ends, which lost 1 base and 3 bases, there was a span of 9 bases. The CDR3: CAWSAVAANEKLFF. The DNA for the CDR3 is TGTGCCTGGAGTGCGGTTGCGGCTAATGAAAAACTGTTTTTT.

The chain uses TRBV18 and TRBJ1-2; TRBD1 is a possible D gene (5 bases). Trimming left V 4 bases short and J 6 bases short, with 9 bases between. In germline, CDR1 is KGHSH, CDR2 LQKENI. This CDR3 contains 12 residues. Written as DNA, the CDR3 is TGTGCCAGCTCACGGGGACGAGATGGCTACACCTTC. Amino acid sequence: CASSRGRDGYTF.

V gene TRBV14 combines with J gene TRBJ1-2; 9 bases map to TRBD1. The CDR3 is 21 residues long. Germline values: CDR1 SGHDN, CDR2 FVKESK. V gave up 4 bases and J gave up 3 bases; unmatched junction bases: 24. CDR3 sequence: CASSPGWDRVGGTQPHYGYTF. The CDR3 DNA is TGTGCCAGCAGCCCAGGATGGGACAGGGTCGGAGGAACGCAACCCCACTATGGCTACACCTTC.

V is TRBV12-5 and J is TRBJ2-5; 13 bases line up with TRBD2. CDR1 LGHNT and CDR2 FRNRAP come from the germline V gene. This CDR3 region has 15 residues. J lost 1 base, V lost 7 bases, and 3 bases had no gene match. Written as DNA, the CDR3 is TGTGCTAGTGCGGGACTAGCGGGGCCCCAAGAGACCCAGTACTTC. It translates to CASAGLAGPQETQYF.

The J gene is TRBJ1-1, the V gene TRBV19, with 8 bases fitting TRBD1. CDR1 is LNHDA, CDR2 SQIVND, per germline (reference sequence). Unmatched junction bases numbered 4, after V lost 3 bases and J lost 1 base. The CDR3 runs to 15 residues. The DNA for the CDR3 is TGTGCCAGTAGTATCCGGACAGGGCGGAACACTGAAGCTTTCTTT. It codes for CASSIRTGRNTEAFF. Together with reference TRBV19 and TRBJ1-1, the CDR3 gives the full variable domain: DGGITQSPKYLFRKEGQNVTLSCEQNLNHDAMYWYRQDPGQGLRLIYYSQIVNDFQKGDIAEGYSVSREKKESFPLTVTSAQKNPTAFYLCASSIRTGRNTEAFFGQGTRLTVV.

This clone has only a few counts. This sequence joins TRBV7-2 and TRBJ2-1, with 9 nucleotides matching TRBD1. Germline trimming cut 3 bases from V and 8 bases from J; bases unmatched to any gene: 8. Per germline, CDR1 SGHTA and CDR2 FQGNSA. CDR3 length equals 15 residues. CDR3 bases: TGTGCCAGCAGCTTCGAAGACAGGGGGACCTATGAGCAGTTCTTC. It encodes CASSFEDRGTYEQFF.

The chain employs TRBV19 and TRBJ1-1; D might be TRBD1 (6 bases). This CDR3 region has 14 residues. V was clipped by 4 bases and J by 0 bases, with 9 bases between them. Germline V gene lookup returns CDR1 LNHDA and CDR2 SQIVND (reference sequence). The CDR3 region has the DNA TGTGCCAGTAGTAAACAGGGAGTGAACACTGAAGCTTTCTTT. Encoded protein: CASSKQGVNTEAFF.

V gene TRBV25-1 combines with J gene TRBJ2-7, with a possible D match to TRBD2 (5 bases). V was pared by 7 bases and J by 2 bases, with 12 bases between. The CDR3 runs to 13 residues. Germline V gives CDR1 MGHDK, CDR2 SYGVNS. The CDR3 is CASTRRGTYEQYF. DNA of the CDR3: TGTGCCAGCACCCGGAGAGGGACCTACGAGCAGTACTTC.

This clone was counted once. The rearrangement links TRBV27 to TRBJ2-1; D is unclear. V gave up 0 bases and J gave up 3 bases, with 9 bases separating them. The CDR3 has 15 amino acids. Germline CDR1 reads MNHEY; CDR2 reads SMNVEV (reference sequence). The DNA of the CDR3 is TGTGCCAGCAGTTTATCGGGGTTCTTCTACAATGAGCAGTTCTTC. It specifies CASSLSGFFYNEQFF.